The 7 T cell receptor beta chains reported below all come from one sample, sequenced in a study of beta chain features in type 1 diabetes. Regarding the study as a whole: Moderately but significantly shorter TCRB CDR3s were found in Type 1 diabetes patients in all four CD4+ subsets.

Isolated RNA was reverse transcribed in full, so expressed TCRB transcripts were sequenced. TCRdb's table, derived via immunoSEQ multiplex PCR, lists solely in-frame clones and lacks some. The sample lists about 280,000 clones; 15% were seen once. No antigen is known for these receptors. Source material: naive CD4+ T cells from blood. Receptors originate from a young man with type 1 diabetes.

The sample holds a few counts of this clone. V usage is TRBV18 and J usage is TRBJ2-5; D unresolved. Germline CDR1 reads KGHSH; CDR2 reads LQKENI. V lost 6 bases and J lost 5, with 10 bases in between. The CDR3 contains 12 residues. The CDR3 spells CASSLSRETQYF. The CDR3 DNA reads as TGTGCCAGCTCCCTCTCCCGGGAGACCCAGTACTTC. Full variable domain (missing parts from reference TRBV18 and TRBJ2-5): NAGVMQNPRHLVRRRGQEARLRCSPMKGHSHVYWYRQLPEEGLKFMVYLQKENIIDESGMPKERFSAEFPKEGPSILRIQQVVRGDSAAYFCASSLSRETQYFGPGTRLLVL.

The sample holds a few counts of this clone. The chain carries TRBV30 and TRBJ1-1; a possible D gene is TRBD1 (6 bases). The CDR3 loop spans 12 amino acids. In germline, CDR1 is GTSNPN, CDR2 SVGIG (reference sequence). With 2 bases removed from V and 11 bases from J, the gap between germline ends came to 15 bases. DNA of the CDR3: TGTGCCTGGAGTCCGGGCGGCAGGGGTGCTTTCTTT. It is translated as CAWSPGGRGAFF.

This clone was seen a handful of times. The rearrangement joins TRBV29-1 to TRBJ1-1; 7 bases are a match to TRBD1. The CDR3 spans 13 residues. Germline CDR1 and CDR2: SQVTM and ANQGSEA. V dropped 4 bases and J dropped 6; count of bases not matched to a gene: 8. The DNA for the CDR3 is TGCAGCGTTGGCTACAGGGGCCCTCCTGAAGCTTTCTTT. Protein sequence: CSVGYRGPPEAFF.

V usage is TRBV2 and J usage is TRBJ2-1, with TRBD1 identical over 9 bases. J gave up 0 bases and V 6 bases, and 3 bases lay outside the gene matches. CDR1 and CDR2 from the germline V gene are SNHLY and FYNNEI. The CDR3 loop spans 15 amino acids. CDR3 loop: CASRKDRGSYNEQFF. The CDR3, as DNA: TGTGCCAGCAGGAAGGACAGGGGCTCCTACAATGAGCAGTTCTTC.

This clone appeared a few times. The gene calls are TRBV19 and TRBJ1-1; a possible D gene is TRBD1 (5 bases). CDR3 length: 11 residues. Germline CDR1 is LNHDA and CDR2 is SQIVND (reference sequence). Deletions cut 5 bases from V and 7 bases from J, with 8 bases between. The CDR3 DNA follows: TGTGCCAGTAGTGCCGGGGGTGAAGCTTTCTTT. It encodes CASSAGGEAFF.

The V and J genes are TRBV28 and TRBJ2-2; 7 nucleotides align to TRBD2. The CDR3 length is 12 residues. The V segment lost 8 bases and the J segment 5 bases; nucleotides outside the gene matches: 2. CDR1 and CDR2 (germline): MDHEN, SYDVKM. CDR3 nucleotides: TGTGCCAGCCTAGCGGAGACCGGGGAGCTGTTTTTT. Amino acids: CASLAETGELFF.

This clone was recorded a few times. This chain links TRBV2 with TRBJ2-7; D gene unclear. Trimming took 4 bases from V and 2 from J, leaving 15 bases between them. This CDR3 contains 15 residues. In germline, CDR1 is SNHLY, CDR2 FYNNEI. The CDR3 DNA follows: TGTGCCAGCAGTGGAGGCAGCTCGCAACCCTACGAGCAGTACTTC. Its translation: CASSGGSSQPYEQYF.